This T cell receptor beta chain was identified in a study of response to subunit inactivated influenza vaccine. Study-wide results and limits: The authors offered the suggestion that each seasonal influenza vaccination recruits few new T cells.

TCRdb recomputed calls from the RT-PCR reads with MiXCR, one row per CDR3 protein. The sample lists under 850,000 distinct CDR3 sequences; 15% to 20% were seen once. Germline CDR1 reads ENHRY; CDR2 reads SYGVKD. Trimming removed 7 bases at V and 8 bases at J, with 11 bases between. The CDR3 has 12 amino acids. To note about this clonotype: As yet, its antigen is unknown.

The chain recombines TRBV10-3 with TRBJ2-2; D is ambiguous. The source material was PBMCs from blood, sampled 5 days after vaccination. The sequence was obtained from a man aged 50-60 years who received an inactivated influenza vaccine. The CDR3 here is CAIKGNAGELFF. The CDR3 bases are TGTGCCATCAAAGGAAATGCTGGGGAGCTGTTTTTT.